The next 9 T cell receptor beta chains were all read from a single sample in a study of identical twins. One entry per CDR3 protein, called by TCRdb with MiXCR from the 5' RACE reads. This table holds approximately 690,000 distinct CDR3 sequences, 5.5% to 7.5% found once. Material: naive T cells sorted from blood. The origin of the receptors is a young man in good health.

This clonotype was seen ten or more times. V usage is TRBV28 and J usage is TRBJ1-6; D possibly corresponds to TRBD1 (6 bases). This CDR3 region has 12 residues. The germline V gene encodes CDR1 MDHEN and CDR2 SYDVKM. The V gene lost 4 bases and the J gene lost 10 bases, with 8 bases spanning the gap. The chain's CDR3 is CASSWGRSPLHF. The CDR3 DNA reads TGTGCCAGCAGTTGGGGGCGGTCACCCCTCCACTTT.

This clonotype was counted at least ten times. V and J are TRBV7-9 and TRBJ2-1; 8 nucleotides align to TRBD1. CDR1 is SEHNR and CDR2 is FQNEAQ in the germline V gene (reference sequence). The CDR3 is 13 residues long. V lost 5 bases, J lost 15 bases, and 12 bases stayed unmatched. This CDR3 is CASSPGQALWRFF. The CDR3 nucleotides are TGTGCCAGCAGCCCGGGACAGGCCCTTTGGCGGTTCTTC.

With respect to this clonotype: Being one base from a much bigger clone, this may be a read error. CDR3 region: CARSPLLVGPDNEQFF. The CDR3 nucleotides read TGTGCCAGAAGTCCTCTATTGGTTGGGCCGGACAATGAGCAGTTCTTC. The J gene is TRBJ2-1, the V gene TRBV27, with D uncertain. The CDR3 runs to 16 residues. Trimming left V 9 bases short and J 5 bases short, with 23 bases between. The germline CDR1 and CDR2 sequences are MNHEY and SMNVEV (reference sequence).

This clonotype was picked up many times. The rearrangement uses TRBV18 and TRBJ2-7; 8 nucleotides agree with TRBD2. V lost 3 bases and J lost 4; bases outside the gene matches: 5. Germline CDR1 is KGHSH and CDR2 is LQKENI. The CDR3 runs to 14 residues. The CDR3 coding sequence is TGTGCCAGCTCACCCGGGGGGGCAGGGTACGAGCAGTACTTC. It encodes CASSPGGAGYEQYF.

This clonotype was seen repeatedly, ten times or more. V gene TRBV20-1 combines with J gene TRBJ2-3; D might be TRBD1 or TRBD2, each matching 5 bases. The V end lost 2 bases, the J end lost 9 bases, and 9 bases lay between the germline ends. Germline V gene lookup returns CDR1 DFQATT and CDR2 SNEGSKA (reference sequence). The length of the CDR3 is 11 residues. This CDR3 is CSARSGTTQYF. The CDR3 bases are TGCAGTGCTAGATCCGGGACCACGCAGTATTTT.

This clonotype has ten or more counts. In DNA form, the CDR3 reads TGCAGCGCTCGGACAGGGATGTCCAACGAGCAGTACTTC. It codes for CSARTGMSNEQYF. The V gene is TRBV29-1, the J gene TRBJ2-7, with 8 bases fitting TRBD1. In germline, CDR1 is SQVTM, CDR2 ANQGSEA. V dropped 7 bases and J dropped 5; count of bases not matched to a gene: 10. The CDR3 consists of 13 residues.

This clonotype showed up many times. The genes are TRBV15 and TRBJ1-4; 9 nucleotides agree with TRBD1. Trimming took 2 bases from V and 5 from J; bases not matched to a gene: 6. Per the germline V gene, CDR1 is LNHNV and CDR2 is YYDKDF (reference sequence). The CDR3 length is 16 residues. The CDR3 reads CATSRSIGTGNEKLFF. In nucleotides, the CDR3 is TGTGCCACCAGCAGAAGCATTGGGACAGGGAATGAAAAACTGTTTTTT.

The table lists this clonotype with a few counts. The chain is built from TRBV12-3 or TRBV12-4 and TRBJ2-5, with TRBD2 matching over 8 bases. There are 18 residues in the CDR3. Trimming cost V 4 bases and J 1 base; bases outside gene matches: 14. CDR3 DNA: TGTGCCAGCAGTTCTAGGACCGGGGGGGGCGCGTCCCAAGAGACCCAGTACTTC. This encodes CASSSRTGGGASQETQYF.

The chain couples TRBV5-1 to TRBJ2-3, with 8 bases lining up with TRBD1. After removal of 9 bases from V and 2 bases from J, the junction contained 8 bases not matched to a gene. From germline, CDR1 is SGHRS and CDR2 YFSETQ. The CDR3 sequence is 14 residues long. The CDR3 DNA is TGCGCCACCAGACCACAGGGGGTCACAGATACGCAGTATTTT. Its translation: CATRPQGVTDTQYF.